A single sample gave rise to the 28 T cell receptor beta chains below, sequenced in a study of identical twins (dated by TCRdb to about 2016). To prepare the library, 5' RACE was applied. For sequencing, an Illumina HiSeq 2000 was employed. TCRdb reran the public reads through fastp at Q25 and MiXCR, keeping productive beta chains. One record per CDR3 amino acid sequence lists the most common genes and DNA. The sample yields about 810,000 distinct CDR3 sequences; about 12% were counted once. The ten largest clonotypes hold about 1.5% of the sample. This same sample was also taken into another study, of yellow fever vaccine responses in identical twins.

Sequenced: PBMCs. The receptors shown here come from a young woman in good health.

The sample holds many counts of this clonotype. This chain links TRBV29-1 with TRBJ2-1, with D tentatively TRBD1 (6 bases). Trimming pared 3 bases from V and 4 bases from J, leaving 19 bases between. The CDR3 is 16 amino acids. CDR1 SQVTM and CDR2 ANQGSEA come from the germline V gene. CDR3 sequence: CSVEGAADTPYNEQFF. CDR3 DNA sequence: TGCAGCGTTGAGGGGGCAGCCGATACGCCATACAATGAGCAGTTCTTC.

The chain is built from TRBV20-1 and TRBJ2-1; the match to TRBD2 covers 15 bases. The CDR3 length is 14 residues. Germline V gene data show CDR1 as DFQATT and CDR2 as SNEGSKA (reference sequence). Trimming took 5 bases from V and 9 from J; bases not matched to a gene: 5. The CDR3 bases are TGCAGTGCTTGGACTAGCGGGAGGGCCAGTGAGCAGTTCTTC. Its translation: CSAWTSGRASEQFF.

V gene TRBV12-3 or TRBV12-4 combines with J gene TRBJ2-1; 7 nucleotides line up with TRBD2. J lost 9 bases, V lost 1 base, and 12 bases had no gene match. The CDR3 extends over 16 amino acids. The DNA for the CDR3 is TGTGCCAGCAGTTTAGTGTTCGGACTAGGACTGAGTGAGCAGTTCTTC. Encoded protein: CASSLVFGLGLSEQFF.

The chain has TRBV10-3 and TRBJ1-2, with TRBD1 identical over 7 bases. This CDR3 is 12 amino acids long. Unmatched junction bases numbered 5, after V lost 7 bases and J lost 6 bases. Germline V gene data show CDR1 as ENHRY and CDR2 as SYGVKD. CDR3 protein: CAITTTGDGYTF. The CDR3 DNA sequence: TGTGCCATCACTACAACAGGGGATGGCTACACCTTC.

This clonotype came up a few times. V gene TRBV20-1 combines with J gene TRBJ2-7; a weak D match, TRBD1 (6 bases). V lost 0 bases, J lost 2 bases, and 14 bases lay in between. Germline V gene sequence: CDR1 DFQATT, CDR2 SNEGSKA (reference sequence). The CDR3 has 15 residues. CDR3 in DNA: TGCAGTGCTAGAGATTTAGTACAGGGCACCTACGAGCAGTACTTC. It yields the protein CSARDLVQGTYEQYF.

The chain uses TRBV20-1 and TRBJ2-1; TRBD2 aligns across 9 bases. CDR3 size: 15 residues. Germline lookup yields CDR1 DFQATT and CDR2 SNEGSKA (reference sequence). With V trimmed by 1 base and J by 7 bases, 8 bases remained unmatched. CDR3 amino acids: CSARVYSGRVNEQFF. DNA for the CDR3: TGCAGTGCTAGAGTTTATAGCGGGAGAGTTAATGAGCAGTTCTTC.

The V call is TRBV7-9, the J call TRBJ2-1; 8 nucleotides line up with TRBD2. V was pared by 0 bases and J by 7 bases, with 8 bases of the junction left unmatched. The CDR3 is 16 amino acids. Germline values: CDR1 SEHNR, CDR2 FQNEAQ (reference sequence). The CDR3 region is CASSLAGSGKVNEQFF. DNA of the CDR3: TGTGCCAGCAGCTTAGCTGGTAGCGGGAAGGTTAATGAGCAGTTCTTC.

This clonotype was counted many times. The rearrangement links TRBV3-1 to TRBJ2-3; tentative D call: TRBD2 (6 bases). The CDR3 totals 14 residues. Trimming removed 4 bases at V and 4 bases at J, with 12 bases between. Germline V gene data show CDR1 as LGHDT and CDR2 as YNNKEL (reference sequence). CDR3 nucleotide sequence: TGTGCCAGCAGCCGTTCTAGCGCCCCAGATACGCAGTATTTT. Amino acids: CASSRSSAPDTQYF.

In this sample, this clonotype turned up many times. The chain uses TRBV20-1 and TRBJ2-3, with 9 bases aligning to TRBD2. The ends lost 6 bases at V and 2 bases at J; junction bases unmatched: 3. This CDR3 is 13 amino acids long. Germline-derived CDR1 and CDR2 are DFQATT and SNEGSKA (reference sequence). CDR3 protein: CSAGTSNTDTQYF. Written as DNA, the CDR3 is TGCAGTGCCGGGACTAGCAACACAGATACGCAGTATTTT.

This clonotype was counted a few times. The rearrangement uses TRBV7-9 and TRBJ2-5; D might be TRBD1 (6 bases). Per germline, CDR1 SEHNR and CDR2 FQNEAQ (reference sequence). This CDR3 contains 16 residues. With 3 bases removed from V and 2 bases from J, the gap between germline ends came to 16 bases. The CDR3 spells CASSFSKQGLQETQYF. For the CDR3, the DNA is TGTGCCAGCAGCTTCAGCAAACAGGGATTACAAGAGACCCAGTACTTC.

This clonotype was detected a few times. The chain employs TRBV12-3 or TRBV12-4 and TRBJ2-3; the D gene is possibly TRBD1 (6 bases). Trimming stripped 1 base from V and 2 bases from J, with 10 bases between. The CDR3 sequence is 15 residues long. CDR3 region: CASSLGTALTDTQYF. The CDR3 region has the DNA TGTGCCAGCAGTTTAGGGACAGCCCTCACAGATACGCAGTATTTT.

This clonotype was seen more than once but under ten times. The V call is TRBV7-8, the J call TRBJ1-1; maybe TRBD1 (5 bases). In germline, CDR1 is SGHVS, CDR2 FQNEAQ. Between the trimmed V and J ends, which lost 5 bases and 0 bases, there was a span of 19 bases. The CDR3 length is 17 residues. CDR3 sequence: CASSLPRFSGLNTEAFF. The CDR3 DNA reads TGTGCCAGCAGCCTACCTCGATTTTCAGGGCTGAACACTGAAGCTTTCTTT.

This clonotype was seen ten or more times. The chain recombines TRBV12-3 or TRBV12-4 with TRBJ1-4; a possible D gene is TRBD1 (5 bases). The CDR3 totals 13 residues. V lost 1 base, J lost 7 bases, and 7 bases lay in between. The CDR3 nucleotides read TGTGCCAGCAGTTTAGGGACAATTGAAAAACTGTTTTTT. This encodes CASSLGTIEKLFF.

The chain has TRBV12-3 or TRBV12-4 and TRBJ2-2; D uncertain. CDR3 length: 16 residues. The V gene lost 2 bases and the J gene lost 3 bases, with 13 bases spanning the gap. As DNA, the CDR3 is TGTGCCAGCAGTTTAATCCGGCCATGGGACACCGGGGAGCTGTTTTTT. This codes for CASSLIRPWDTGELFF.

This clonotype was counted between two and nine times. The chain employs TRBV29-1 and TRBJ2-1, with D hard to call. The CDR3 spans 13 residues. Germline V gene lookup returns CDR1 SQVTM and CDR2 ANQGSEA. Trimming cost V 4 bases and J 10 bases, with 17 bases left between them. The CDR3 protein is CSVVGSRPMEQFF. Here the CDR3 DNA reads TGCAGCGTTGTCGGCAGCCGCCCAATGGAGCAGTTCTTC.

This clonotype has more than one count but fewer than ten. The V and J genes are TRBV12-3 or TRBV12-4 and TRBJ1-1; D is unresolved. Trimming cost V 6 bases and J 10 bases, with 15 bases left between them. The CDR3 covers 12 residues. The CDR3 bases are TGTGCCAGCAGCCCACCGACTCGAGGAGCTTTCTTT. The encoded protein is CASSPPTRGAFF.

This clonotype was counted at least ten times. V usage is TRBV6-4 and J usage is TRBJ2-1, with D maybe TRBD1 (6 bases). CDR1 is MRHNA and CDR2 is SNTAGT in the germline V gene. The CDR3 extends over 15 amino acids. Trimming stripped 4 bases from V and 15 bases from J, with 25 bases between. CDR3 amino acids: CASSVARDTPGPVFF. The DNA for the CDR3 is TGTGCCAGCAGTGTCGCAAGGGACACCCCCGGCCCAGTGTTCTTC.

The genes are TRBV9 and TRBJ2-1, with 12 bases fitting TRBD2. V lost 1 base and J lost 5; bases outside the gene matches: 7. The CDR3 loop spans 17 amino acids. From germline, CDR1 is SGDLS and CDR2 YYNGEE. CDR3 in DNA: TGTGCCAGCAGCGTACGTCTAGCGGGAGGGCCAAACAATGAGCAGTTCTTC. Protein product: CASSVRLAGGPNNEQFF. The complete variable domain, with remaining parts taken from reference TRBV9 and TRBJ2-1, reads DSGVTQTPKHLITATGQRVTLRCSPRSGDLSVYWYQQSLDQGLQFLIQYYNGEERAKGNILERFSAQQFPDLHSELNLSSLELGDSALYFCASSVRLAGGPNNEQFFGPGTRLTVL.

There are a few counts of this clonotype. This sequence joins TRBV20-1 and TRBJ1-1; no clear D. There are 11 residues in the CDR3. Germline values: CDR1 DFQATT, CDR2 SNEGSKA (reference sequence). Trimming took off 6 bases at V and 1 base at J, with 6 bases between the two ends. Written as DNA, the CDR3 is TGCAGTGCCGAGGGGAACACTGAAGCTTTCTTT. Translation gives CSAEGNTEAFF.

The sample holds a few counts of this clonotype. CDR3 DNA: TGTGCCAGCAGTATAAGAACTGGGGCCAACGTCCTGACTTTC. Translated, it gives CASSIRTGANVLTF. The chain links TRBV5-6 to TRBJ2-6, with no clear D. Trimming cost V 5 bases and J 2 bases, with 8 bases left between them. The CDR3 totals 14 residues. Germline CDR1 and CDR2: SGHDT and YYEEEE.

V gene TRBV7-9 combines with J gene TRBJ2-3, with D maybe TRBD2 (5 bases). This CDR3 region has 13 residues. Trimming took 8 bases from V and 1 from J, leaving 10 bases between them. Germline loops: CDR1 SEHNR, CDR2 FQNEAQ (reference sequence). CDR3 in amino acids: CASPGVGTDTQYF. CDR3 DNA sequence: TGTGCCAGCCCCGGGGTGGGCACAGATACGCAGTATTTT.

The rearrangement links TRBV11-1 to TRBJ2-3, with 8 bases fitting TRBD1. The CDR3 is made up of 16 amino acids. J was trimmed by 2 bases and V by 3 bases; bases with no gene match: 7. Per the germline V gene, CDR1 is SGHAT and CDR2 is FQDESV (reference sequence). The CDR3 nucleotides read TGTGCCAGCAGCTTTATGGACAGGGTGCTCACAGATACGCAGTATTTT. Its protein is CASSFMDRVLTDTQYF. Based on the CDR3 plus reference TRBV11-1 and TRBJ2-3, the full variable domain is EAEVAQSPRYKITEKSQAVAFWCDPISGHATLYWYRQILGQGPELLVQFQDESVVDDSQLPKDRFSAERLKGVDSTLKIQPAELGDSAMYLCASSFMDRVLTDTQYFGPGTRLTVL.

The chain employs TRBV20-1 and TRBJ2-7; TRBD2 matches 13 bases. Germline CDR1 DFQATT, CDR2 SNEGSKA (reference sequence). Trimming cost V 4 bases and J 5 bases; bases outside gene matches: 5. This CDR3 is 14 amino acids long. The CDR3 sequence is CSATTSGGAHEQYV. The CDR3 DNA reads as TGCAGTGCTACCACTAGCGGGGGGGCCCACGAGCAGTACGTC.

This clonotype came up a few times. The chain carries TRBV7-3 and TRBJ2-1, with 14 positions matching TRBD2. CDR1 is SGHTA, CDR2 FQGTGA, per germline. The CDR3 covers 15 residues. Trimming removed 5 bases from V and 7 bases from J; junction bases left unmatched: 4. The CDR3 is CASSMTSGRGNEQFF. The CDR3 DNA follows: TGTGCCAGCAGCATGACTAGCGGGAGGGGGAATGAGCAGTTCTTC.

This clonotype was counted at least ten times. One end of the junction fails to match germline, which may point to a read error. The chain is built from TRBV7-9 and TRBJ2-7, with 8 bases fitting TRBD2. The CDR3 is made up of 16 amino acids. CDR1 SEHNR and CDR2 FQNEAQ come from the germline V gene (reference sequence). The CDR3 protein is CAGSPSDRTSSYEQYF. CDR3 DNA sequence: TGTGCCGGCAGCCCCAGTGATCGGACTAGCAGTTACGAGCAGTACTTC.

This clonotype was observed a few times. This chain uses TRBV24-1 with TRBJ1-3; no firm D call. Germline lookup yields CDR1 KGHDR and CDR2 SFDVKD. Trimming removed 9 bases from V and 0 bases from J, with 8 bases in between. This CDR3 has 13 residues. The CDR3 here is CATVSNSGNTIYF. In DNA form, the CDR3 reads TGTGCCACCGTTAGCAACTCTGGAAACACCATATATTTT.

This clonotype showed up many times. This chain uses TRBV4-1 with TRBJ2-1, with D unresolved. Between the trimmed V and J ends, which lost 0 bases and 3 bases, there was a span of 12 bases. The CDR3 runs to 16 residues. CDR1 and CDR2 (germline): MGHRA, YSYEKL. The CDR3 protein is CASSQERSLLYNEQFF. Here the CDR3 DNA reads TGCGCCAGCAGCCAAGAGCGTTCTCTCCTCTACAATGAGCAGTTCTTC.

J is TRBJ1-5 and V is TRBV6-4; D might be TRBD1 (5 bases). CDR3 size: 13 residues. V shed 3 bases and J shed 6 bases, with 9 bases lying between them. The germline V gene encodes CDR1 MRHNA and CDR2 SNTAGT. In nucleotides, the CDR3 is TGTGCCAGCAGTGAACAGGAGGGTCAGCCCCAGCATTTT. It is translated as CASSEQEGQPQHF.